This entry lists 18 T cell receptor beta chains sequenced from one sample in a study of cytomegalovirus exposure and HLA in healthy donors. The PCR used 60 Vbeta and 13 Jbeta primers. Data came from immunoSEQ multiplex PCR; TCRdb stores just in-frame clones and leaves some out. There are roughly 120,000 clones in the sample; around 80% occur only once, and about 3.2% lies in the top ten. What was sequenced was PBMCs. The receptor set was obtained from a woman aged 60 to 75 in good health and CMV-seropositive.

This clone was counted a few times. The chain combines TRBV7-9 with TRBJ1-2, with a possible D match to TRBD1 (5 bases). The germline CDR1 and CDR2 sequences are SEHNR and FQNEAQ (reference sequence). Trimming removed 10 bases at V and 7 bases at J, with 22 bases between. The CDR3 length is 14 residues. The CDR3: CATPPEQAYLGYTF. CDR3 coding DNA: TGTGCCACCCCCCCCGAACAGGCGTATCTTGGCTACACCTTC.

The V and J genes are TRBV19 and TRBJ2-5, with 7 bases fitting TRBD1. The DNA end favors TRBJ2-7, so the J call may be wrong. The length of the CDR3 is 15 residues. The germline CDR1 and CDR2 sequences are LNHDA and SQIVND (reference sequence). The CDR3 DNA follows: TGTGCCAGTAGTACTGCCGGGACAGCCACCTACGAGCAGTACTTC. Translation gives CASSTAGTATYEQYF.

The V call is TRBV10-3, the J call TRBJ1-1, with TRBD1 identical over 9 bases. The CDR3 is 11 residues long. After removal of 10 bases from V and 8 bases from J, the junction contained 5 bases not matched to a gene. Germline CDR1 is ENHRY and CDR2 is SYGVKD. The CDR3 protein is CATAGTGEAFF. In DNA, the CDR3 is TGTGCCACTGCCGGGACAGGGGAAGCTTTCTTT.

The V and J genes are TRBV5-1 and TRBJ2-5; perhaps TRBD2 as D (6 bases). V lost 2 bases and J lost 5, with 13 bases in between. Germline CDR1 reads SGHRS; CDR2 reads YFSETQ. The CDR3 is made up of 14 amino acids. The CDR3 protein is CASSFPGGRETQYF. The DNA for the CDR3 is TGCGCCAGCAGCTTCCCAGGTGGGAGGGAGACCCAGTACTTC.

This rearrangement joins TRBV19 to TRBJ2-5, with 8 bases aligning to TRBD2. This CDR3 has 15 residues. J gave up 3 bases and V 7 bases, and 10 bases lay outside the gene matches. CDR1 is LNHDA and CDR2 is SQIVND in the germline V gene (reference sequence). The CDR3 region is CASKPRAGAEETQYF. CDR3 in DNA: TGTGCCAGTAAGCCTCGAGCGGGAGCGGAAGAGACCCAGTACTTC.

The rearrangement links TRBV14 to TRBJ2-1, with 9 bases that match TRBD1. Germline assignment: CDR1 SGHDN and CDR2 FVKESK. After removal of 1 base from V and 1 base from J, the junction contained 2 bases not matched to a gene. The CDR3 contains 16 residues. As DNA, the CDR3 is TGTGCCAGCAGCCAAGGAGGGACAGGGTCCTACAATGAGCAGTTCTTC. It translates to CASSQGGTGSYNEQFF.

The V call is TRBV19, the J call TRBJ2-6; 14 bases map to TRBD2. The CDR3 is made up of 19 amino acids. V shed 4 bases and J 3 bases; nucleotides not matched to a gene: 8. The V gene's germline CDR1 is LNHDA and CDR2 SQIVND (reference sequence). The CDR3 nucleotides read TGTGCCAGTAGTAGGGCGGGACTAGCGGGAGTGAGTGGGGCCAACGTCCTGACTTTC. It yields the protein CASSRAGLAGVSGANVLTF.

The V gene is TRBV2, the J gene TRBJ2-7; 12 nucleotides match TRBD2. The J segment lost 3 bases and the V segment lost 4 bases, leaving 4 bases of the junction unmatched. Per the germline V gene, CDR1 is SNHLY and CDR2 is FYNNEI. The CDR3 spans 15 residues. CDR3 bases: TGTGCCAGCAGTGGGACTAGCGGGGACTACTACGAGCAGTACTTC. Translation gives CASSGTSGDYYEQYF.

The chain has TRBV7-6 and TRBJ1-1, with no clear D. Trimming left V 5 bases short and J 0 bases short, with 7 bases between. Looked up from germline, CDR1 is SGHVS and CDR2 is FNYEAQ. The CDR3 is made up of 13 amino acids. The CDR3 DNA reads as TGTGCCAGCAGCATCTCGGTGAACACTGAAGCTTTCTTT. This codes for CASSISVNTEAFF.

This clone was recorded once. J is TRBJ2-5 and V is TRBV11-2, with D possibly TRBD2 on 7 matching bases. This CDR3 is 15 amino acids long. Trimming left V 3 bases short and J 4 bases short, with 15 bases between. Germline V lookup: CDR1 SGHAT, CDR2 FQNNGV. The CDR3 loop reads CASSLGGAGRETQYF. CDR3 bases: TGTGCCAGCAGCTTGGGGGGGGCAGGCAGAGAGACCCAGTACTTC.

This clone appeared once. The chain has TRBV2 and TRBJ2-1; D remains ambiguous. This CDR3 is built from 11 residues. The V and J ends lost 7 bases and 6 bases respectively, with 7 bases between them. CDR1 SNHLY and CDR2 FYNNEI come from the germline V gene. The CDR3 loop reads CASTLINEQFF. For the CDR3, the DNA is TGTGCCAGCACCCTTATCAATGAGCAGTTCTTC.

This chain joins TRBV7-2 and TRBJ1-1, with D maybe TRBD1 (6 bases). Deletions cut 6 bases from V and 0 bases from J, with 14 bases between. This CDR3 contains 15 residues. CDR1 is SGHTA, CDR2 FQGNSA, per germline. CDR3 nucleotide sequence: TGTGCCAGCAGATTACAGGGCTCAATGAACACTGAAGCTTTCTTT. It is translated as CASRLQGSMNTEAFF.

The rearrangement links TRBV29-1 to TRBJ2-1; 14 bases are shared with TRBD2. Germline-derived CDR1 and CDR2 are SQVTM and ANQGSEA. V was clipped by 6 bases and J by 16 bases; unmatched bases: 14. This CDR3 has 14 amino acids. The chain's CDR3 is CSVRLAGGLSIPFF. CDR3 nucleotide sequence: TGCAGCGTACGACTAGCGGGGGGGCTCTCTATCCCTTTCTTC.

This chain joins TRBV18 and TRBJ2-3; a possible D gene is TRBD2 (6 bases). Germline assignment: CDR1 KGHSH and CDR2 LQKENI. There are 17 residues in the CDR3. V was pared by 3 bases and J by 1 base, with 17 bases between. The CDR3 bases are TGTGCCAGCTCACCTTGGCGGGACCTCGGGGGCACAGATACGCAGTATTTT. Protein sequence: CASSPWRDLGGTDTQYF.

The chain has TRBV5-1 and TRBJ1-4, with TRBD1 identical over 8 bases. This CDR3 is built from 16 residues. The ends lost 4 bases at V and 0 bases at J; junction bases unmatched: 5. From germline, CDR1 is SGHRS and CDR2 YFSETQ. The CDR3 spells CASSPAQGATNEKLFF. CDR3 bases: TGCGCCAGCAGCCCTGCACAGGGGGCAACTAATGAAAAACTGTTTTTT.

The rearrangement joins TRBV18 to TRBJ2-5; 12 positions match TRBD2. CDR1 is KGHSH, CDR2 LQKENI, per germline. With 4 bases clipped from V and 5 bases from J, the junction kept 2 bases outside the gene matches. This CDR3 region has 14 residues. In DNA, the CDR3 is TGTGCCAGCTCACACGGGACTAGCGGGGAGACCCAGTACTTC. This encodes CASSHGTSGETQYF.

The chain is built from TRBV10-3 and TRBJ2-5, with D perhaps matching TRBD2 (5 bases). Germline V gene lookup returns CDR1 ENHRY and CDR2 SYGVKD. Trimming took 5 bases from V and 4 from J, leaving 8 bases between them. This CDR3 has 12 residues. The CDR3 coding sequence is TGTGCCATCAGTCGTGAGGGAGAGACCCAGTACTTC. Its translation is CAISREGETQYF.

The rearrangement links TRBV29-1 to TRBJ2-2, with a weak D call TRBD1 (9 bases). The CDR3 has 15 residues. Germline CDR1 and CDR2: SQVTM and ANQGSEA. The germline V and J ends were trimmed by 7 bases and 4 bases, with 19 bases remaining between them. CDR3 in amino acids: CSASGGQGPTGELFF. CDR3 coding DNA: TGCAGCGCCAGCGGGGGACAGGGCCCCACCGGGGAGCTGTTTTTT.